The clone carrying this T cell receptor beta chain was seen once. Authors' analysis steps: Reference gene primer amplification yielded estimated nucleated cell counts. Assay: immunoSEQ multiplex PCR; the TCRdb copy retains only in-frame clones and omits some. V and J calls and clone size are as listed in that table; D and trimming were resolved from the DNA. The sample has approximately 150,000 clones, 70% to 90% seen once; the top ten hold about 1.5%. This sample was included in a study of blood T cell repertoires in COVID-19. The TCR comes from a woman aged 60-70 years with acute or convalescent COVID-19. The sample consisted of peripheral blood.

CDR3 protein: CASSLEVVSGNEQFF. CDR3 nucleotide sequence: TGTGCCAGCAGCTTAGAGGTGGTTTCGGGGAATGAGCAGTTCTTC. This chain connects TRBV7-2 to TRBJ2-1; a possible D gene is TRBD2 (5 bases). CDR1 is SGHTA, CDR2 FQGNSA, per germline. V lost 1 base to trimming and J lost 7 bases, with 14 bases between them. The CDR3 is made up of 15 amino acids.